The 18 T cell receptor beta chains reported below all come from one sample, sequenced in a study of blood T cell repertoires in COVID-19. The repertoire was sequenced with immunoSEQ multiplex PCR; TCRdb's copy has only in-frame clones and lacks some. The sample has 200,000 to 300,000 clones, 75% to 90% seen once; the top ten hold 8.6%. Sequencing used peripheral blood. The receptors derive from a human donor in a cohort sampled during active COVID-19.

The V and J genes are TRBV11-3 and TRBJ2-1; the match to TRBD1 covers 10 bases. The V gene's germline CDR1 is SGHNT and CDR2 YENEEA. The CDR3 has 15 residues. Trimming cost V 3 bases and J 6 bases; bases outside gene matches: 5. CDR3 sequence: CASSLGTGAFNEQFF. The CDR3 bases are TGTGCCAGCAGCTTGGGGACAGGGGCGTTCAATGAGCAGTTCTTC.

This clone occurred once. This sequence joins TRBV9 and TRBJ2-5; 7 nucleotides line up with TRBD1. Germline CDR1 and CDR2: SGDLS and YYNGEE. Germline trimming cut 3 bases from V and 2 bases from J; bases unmatched to any gene: 4. The CDR3 spans 14 residues. This CDR3 is CASSAPGQQETQYF. The CDR3 nucleotides read TGTGCCAGCAGCGCCCCGGGACAGCAAGAGACCCAGTACTTC.

This chain links TRBV6-5 with TRBJ1-5; D may be TRBD1 (6 bases). Germline CDR1 is MNHEY and CDR2 is SVGAGI. Trimming pared 6 bases from V and 5 bases from J, leaving 14 bases between. CDR3 length: 14 amino acids. CDR3 in amino acids: CASRRGGRDQPQHF. In DNA form, the CDR3 reads TGTGCCAGCAGGAGAGGGGGGAGGGATCAGCCCCAGCATTTT.

V is TRBV19 and J is TRBJ1-3; 10 nucleotides match TRBD1. The CDR3 length is 15 residues. Germline trimming cut 6 bases from V and 7 bases from J; bases unmatched to any gene: 9. Germline V CDR1 and CDR2: LNHDA, SQIVND (reference sequence). The CDR3 spells CASSRARTGGNTIYF. In DNA form, the CDR3 reads TGTGCCAGTAGCAGAGCCCGGACAGGGGGGAACACCATATATTTT.

The V call is TRBV19, the J call TRBJ2-6; D call uncertain. Per the germline V gene, CDR1 is LNHDA and CDR2 is SQIVND (reference sequence). V was pared by 3 bases and J by 0 bases, with 6 bases between. The CDR3 has 15 residues. CDR3 nucleotide sequence: TGTGCCAGTAGTATCGTCCCCTCTGGGGCCAACGTCCTGACTTTC. Protein sequence: CASSIVPSGANVLTF. The whole variable domain, filled in from reference TRBV19 and TRBJ2-6, reads DGGITQSPKYLFRKEGQNVTLSCEQNLNHDAMYWYRQDPGQGLRLIYYSQIVNDFQKGDIAEGYSVSREKKESFPLTVTSAQKNPTAFYLCASSIVPSGANVLTFGAGSRLTVL.

The chain employs TRBV7-3 and TRBJ2-5; the match to TRBD1 covers 7 bases. Germline V gives CDR1 SGHTA, CDR2 FQGTGA. The trim removed 4 bases at V and 2 bases at J, leaving 7 bases unmatched. CDR3 length: 15 residues. CDR3 loop: CASSSRRDRQETQYF. CDR3 nucleotides: TGTGCCAGCAGCTCGCGCCGGGACAGACAAGAGACCCAGTACTTC.

V and J are TRBV10-2 and TRBJ2-3, with D possibly being TRBD2 (5 bases). V lost 6 bases to trimming and J lost 6 bases, with 10 bases between them. Germline loops: CDR1 WSHSY, CDR2 SAAADI. The CDR3 runs 12 residues. CDR3 loop: CASSEREDTQYF. The DNA for the CDR3 is TGCGCCAGCAGCGAGAGGGAGGATACGCAGTATTTT.

The CDR3 spells CASSPEAGTSYEQYF. The CDR3 DNA is TGCGCCAGCAGCCCGGAGGCAGGAACCTCCTACGAGCAGTACTTC. V gene TRBV5-1 combines with J gene TRBJ2-7; weak D call: TRBD2 (5 bases). V was pared by 4 bases and J by 0 bases, with 14 bases between. CDR1 is SGHRS, CDR2 YFSETQ, per germline. This CDR3 has 15 amino acids.

This clone was seen more than once but under ten times. The chain recombines TRBV5-4 with TRBJ1-4; unclear D gene. The CDR3 is 14 amino acids. Germline CDR1 reads SGHNT; CDR2 reads YYREEE (reference sequence). Trimming stripped 5 bases from V and 3 bases from J, with 11 bases between. The CDR3 protein is CASSKGGANEKLFF. The CDR3, as DNA: TGTGCCAGCAGTAAGGGAGGTGCTAATGAAAAACTGTTTTTT. The variable domain in full, with the rest retrieved from reference TRBV5-4 and TRBJ1-4, is ETGVTQSPTHLIKTRGQQVTLRCSSQSGHNTVSWYQQALGQGPQFIFQYYREEENGRGNFPPRFSGLQFPNYSSELNVNALELDDSALYLCASSKGGANEKLFFGSGTQLSVL.

DNA of the CDR3: TGTGCCAGCGGCTCTCCATCGACAGGGATTGGTTCACCCCTCCACTTT. It encodes CASGSPSTGIGSPLHF. This chain links TRBV6-6 with TRBJ1-6; 7 nucleotides agree with TRBD1. With V trimmed by 8 bases and J by 9 bases, 16 bases remained unmatched. The CDR3 runs to 16 residues. Germline CDR1 and CDR2: MNHNY and SVGAGI (reference sequence).

The CDR3 DNA reads as TGTGCCAGCAGCCAAGTACCGCGGCTAGCGGGTTCTCAAGAGACCCAGTACTTC. The encoded protein is CASSQVPRLAGSQETQYF. This chain joins TRBV3-1 (or the pseudogene TRBV3-2) and TRBJ2-5; 8 bases align to TRBD2. J was trimmed by 2 bases and V by 1 base; bases with no gene match: 12. The CDR3 extends over 18 amino acids. From germline, CDR1 is LGHDT and CDR2 YNNKEL (reference sequence).

This chain links TRBV6-5 with TRBJ2-4, with TRBD1 matching over 10 bases. The germline V gene has CDR1 MNHEY and CDR2 SVGAGI. The CDR3 consists of 16 residues. Losses at the gene ends were 4 bases for V and 8 bases for J; bases not matched to a gene: 11. CDR3 sequence (DNA): TGTGCCAGCAGTTCCCATGTAGGGACAGGGGCCGACATTCAGTACTTC. It is translated as CASSSHVGTGADIQYF.

This chain links TRBV7-3 with TRBJ2-1, with 7 bases aligning to TRBD2. Germline trimming cut 5 bases from V and 5 bases from J; bases unmatched to any gene: 9. Germline CDR1 is SGHTA and CDR2 is FQGTGA. This CDR3 is 15 amino acids long. In DNA form, the CDR3 reads TGTGCCAGCAGCACTCCTAGCGGACTTAACAATGAGCAGTTCTTC. Its protein is CASSTPSGLNNEQFF.

V is TRBV7-6 and J is TRBJ2-7; D is possibly TRBD2 (7 bases). Trimming left V 6 bases short and J 5 bases short, with 17 bases between. Per germline, CDR1 SGHVS and CDR2 FNYEAQ. The CDR3 consists of 14 residues. The CDR3 sequence: CASRRRGGRNEQYF. As DNA, the CDR3 is TGTGCCAGCAGGAGGAGGGGGGGCAGGAACGAGCAGTACTTC.

This chain uses TRBV7-3 with TRBJ1-1; D is uncertain. Germline V gene data show CDR1 as SGHTA and CDR2 as FQGTGA. The CDR3 is 13 amino acids. V lost 2 bases, J lost 6 bases, and 10 bases lay in between. In DNA, the CDR3 is TGTGCCAGCAGCTTAGGCGGTACCGCTGAAGCTTTCTTT. Translating it yields CASSLGGTAEAFF.

This clone has only one observation. The chain couples TRBV19 to TRBJ2-3; D possibly corresponds to TRBD2 (7 bases). Germline V gene data show CDR1 as LNHDA and CDR2 as SQIVND (reference sequence). Trimming left V 6 bases short and J 2 bases short, with 18 bases between. The length of the CDR3 is 16 residues. The CDR3 spells CASSGGLAPTTDTQYF. The DNA of the CDR3 is TGTGCCAGTAGCGGGGGGCTAGCGCCAACCACAGATACGCAGTATTTT.

J is TRBJ2-7 and V is TRBV10-2; 7 nucleotides agree with TRBD2. CDR3 length: 17 residues. Trimming removed 0 bases from V and 4 bases from J; junction bases left unmatched: 12. Germline V gene sequence: CDR1 WSHSY, CDR2 SAAADI. The CDR3 here is CASSESVGLADSYEQYF. The CDR3 coding sequence is TGCGCCAGCAGTGAGTCCGTCGGGCTAGCGGACTCATACGAGCAGTACTTC.

The count of this clone is one. V and J are TRBV27 and TRBJ2-2; perhaps TRBD1 as D (6 bases). The CDR3 is made up of 17 amino acids. From germline, CDR1 is MNHEY and CDR2 SMNVEV (reference sequence). V was trimmed by 5 bases and J by 4 bases, leaving 20 bases between them. CDR3 DNA: TGTGCCAGCAGTCCATCGACCGGGACACGATCCACCGGGGAGCTGTTTTTT. Amino acid sequence: CASSPSTGTRSTGELFF.